What follows are 25 T cell receptor beta chains derived from one specimen sequenced in a study of cytomegalovirus exposure and HLA in healthy donors. The PCR had 60 Vbeta and 13 Jbeta primers. Here immunoSEQ multiplex PCR was the method, and the copy in TCRdb shows in-frame clones only, minus some. The data hold 57,000 or so clones, with about 70% observed a single time. Source material: PBMCs. These receptor sequences come from a woman aged 55-70 years in good health and CMV-seropositive.

V usage is TRBV7-2 and J usage is TRBJ1-1; 7 nucleotides align to TRBD1. With V trimmed by 5 bases and J by 6 bases, 6 bases remained unmatched. From germline, CDR1 is SGHTA and CDR2 FQGNSA. The CDR3 consists of 13 residues. The CDR3 sequence: CASSQTGIPEAFF. The CDR3 nucleotides are TGTGCCAGCAGCCAGACAGGGATCCCTGAAGCTTTCTTT.

V and J are TRBV6-6 and TRBJ1-5; D is undetermined. Germline V gene lookup returns CDR1 MNHNY and CDR2 SVGAGI (reference sequence). The length of the CDR3 is 15 residues. Trimming removed 6 bases at V and 0 bases at J, with 12 bases between. The CDR3 sequence: CASSPAAYSNQPQHF. DNA of the CDR3: TGTGCCAGCAGCCCGGCGGCCTATAGCAATCAGCCCCAGCATTTT.

The chain carries TRBV5-1 and TRBJ1-1; tentative D call: TRBD1 (5 bases). Per the germline V gene, CDR1 is SGHRS and CDR2 is YFSETQ. Trimming took off 0 bases at V and 4 bases at J, with 16 bases between the two ends. CDR3 length equals 16 residues. The CDR3 region is CASSLERGVVGTEAFF. CDR3 DNA: TGCGCCAGCAGCTTGGAACGGGGGGTGGTGGGCACTGAAGCTTTCTTT.

The rearrangement joins TRBV7-2 to TRBJ2-5; D is possibly TRBD2 (6 bases). The CDR3 spans 14 residues. CDR1 is SGHTA, CDR2 FQGNSA, per germline. Deletions cut 6 bases from V and 1 base from J, with 12 bases between. CDR3 in amino acids: CASRSGAGQETQYF. Here the CDR3 DNA reads TGTGCCAGCAGGAGCGGAGCGGGCCAAGAGACCCAGTACTTC.

A single count supports this clone. V gene TRBV6-5 combines with J gene TRBJ1-4, with D tentatively TRBD1 (5 bases). V gave up 5 bases and J gave up 7 bases, with 17 bases separating them. The CDR3 covers 15 residues. Looked up from germline, CDR1 is MNHEY and CDR2 is SVGAGI. The CDR3 region is CASSPSHGQTEKLFF. For the CDR3, the DNA is TGTGCCAGCAGTCCCTCCCACGGACAAACTGAAAAACTGTTTTTT.

The rearrangement uses TRBV6-5 and TRBJ1-1; 11 nucleotides align to TRBD1. Germline V lookup: CDR1 MNHEY, CDR2 SVGAGI. Losses at the gene ends were 6 bases for V and 4 bases for J; bases not matched to a gene: 7. This CDR3 is built from 15 residues. The DNA for the CDR3 is TGTGCCAGCAGCCCTAGGGACAGGGGGTTCACTGAAGCTTTCTTT. Its translation is CASSPRDRGFTEAFF.

With respect to this clone: Germline is not matched at one junction end, which may reflect a read error. J is TRBJ2-3 and V is TRBV4-2; tentatively, D is TRBD1 (5 bases). Germline CDR1 is LGHNA and CDR2 is YNFKEQ. The CDR3 totals 18 residues. CDR3 amino acids: CASSQVDIAGLGTGTQYF. The CDR3 coding sequence is TGTGCCAGCAGCCAAGTTGATATCGCAGGCTTGGGCACAGGTACGCAGTATTTT.

The chain uses TRBV7-9 and TRBJ1-5; 10 bases are shared with TRBD1. After removal of 3 bases from V and 1 base from J, the junction contained 6 bases not matched to a gene. Germline lookup yields CDR1 SEHNR and CDR2 FQNEAQ (reference sequence). The CDR3 runs 17 residues. CDR3 sequence: CASSLGQGFGSNQPQHF. In DNA form, the CDR3 reads TGTGCCAGCAGCTTGGGACAGGGGTTTGGGAGCAATCAGCCCCAGCATTTT. Looking up the rest from reference TRBV7-9 and TRBJ1-5 gives the full variable domain: DTGVSQNPRHKITKRGQNVTFRCDPISEHNRLYWYRQTLGQGPEFLTYFQNEAQLEKSRLLSDRFSAERPKGSFSTLEIQRTEQGDSAMYLCASSLGQGFGSNQPQHFGDGTRLSIL.

The chain uses TRBV9 and TRBJ1-4; no firm D call. This CDR3 region has 15 residues. The germline gives CDR1 SGDLS, CDR2 YYNGEE. Trimming took 4 bases from V and 3 from J, leaving 13 bases between them. The CDR3 nucleotides are TGTGCCAGCAGCAACGATCGAGGGTCTAATGAAAAACTGTTTTTT. Protein product: CASSNDRGSNEKLFF.

The chain couples TRBV29-1 to TRBJ1-3, with 7 bases that match TRBD1. The V gene's germline CDR1 is SQVTM and CDR2 ANQGSEA. The CDR3 runs to 14 residues. J gave up 4 bases and V 6 bases, and 9 bases lay outside the gene matches. The CDR3 protein is CSVQGGLWGNTIYF. As DNA, the CDR3 is TGCAGCGTGCAGGGGGGTCTCTGGGGAAACACCATATATTTT.

The V gene is TRBV4-1, the J gene TRBJ1-1, with a possible D match to TRBD1 (6 bases). Germline lookup yields CDR1 MGHRA and CDR2 YSYEKL. Trimming shortened V by 1 base and J by 5 bases, and 17 bases separated the two germline ends. CDR3 length: 16 residues. Here the CDR3 DNA reads TGCGCCAGCAGCCAAGGTCGCAGCAGGGGAAGGACTGAAGCTTTCTTT. Its translation: CASSQGRSRGRTEAFF.

For this clone: A far larger clone is only one base removed, so a read error is likely. In the same sample, other DNA sequences code for this CDR3. The chain combines TRBV7-9 with TRBJ1-1; D uncertain. Germline CDR1 and CDR2: SEHNR and FQNEAQ (reference sequence). The ends were cut back, 5 bases at V and 5 bases at J, with 12 bases in the middle. The CDR3 has 13 amino acids. CDR3 loop: CASSPTEGTEAFF. Written as DNA, the CDR3 is TGTGCCAGCAGCCCTACCGAGGGTACTGAAGCTTTCTTT.

The chain combines TRBV11-2 with TRBJ1-1; 7 bases are a match to TRBD1. This CDR3 region has 15 residues. Germline trimming cut 5 bases from V and 0 bases from J; bases unmatched to any gene: 6. Germline V lookup: CDR1 SGHAT, CDR2 FQNNGV. The CDR3 nucleotides are TGTGCCAGCAGCGCATACAGGGGATTGAACACTGAAGCTTTCTTT. This codes for CASSAYRGLNTEAFF. The entire variable domain, with the rest obtained from reference TRBV11-2 and TRBJ1-1, is as follows: EAGVAQSPRYKIIEKRQSVAFWCNPISGHATLYWYQQILGQGPKLLIQFQNNGVVDDSQLPKDRFSAERLKGVDSTLKIQPAKLEDSAVYLCASSAYRGLNTEAFFGQGTRLTVV.

The chain couples TRBV2 to TRBJ1-1, with no clear D. Germline CDR1 and CDR2: SNHLY and FYNNEI. The CDR3 totals 14 residues. Deletions cut 8 bases from V and 1 base from J, with 14 bases between. Here the CDR3 reads CASVDSPTNTEAFF. The DNA for the CDR3 is TGTGCCAGCGTCGATAGCCCCACGAACACTGAAGCTTTCTTT.

The rearrangement links TRBV27 to TRBJ2-7; TRBD2 matches 7 bases. This CDR3 is built from 15 residues. CDR1 and CDR2 from the germline V gene are MNHEY and SMNVEV (reference sequence). The ends lost 2 bases at V and 0 bases at J; junction bases unmatched: 4. CDR3 in DNA: TGTGCCAGCAGTTTACGGGGGGACCTCTCCTACGAGCAGTACTTC. Protein: CASSLRGDLSYEQYF.

As DNA, the CDR3 is TGCATTAGCAGGGGCCGTTATGGCTACACCTTC. This encodes CISRGRYGYTF. The chain uses TRBV20-1 and TRBJ1-2; tentatively, D is TRBD1 (6 bases). The CDR3 covers 11 residues. Per germline, CDR1 DFQATT and CDR2 SNEGSKA (reference sequence).

V and J are TRBV6-5 and TRBJ1-1; TRBD1 is a possible D gene (6 bases). V dropped 2 bases and J dropped 5 bases, with 12 bases sitting between them. CDR3 length: 14 amino acids. The germline CDR1 and CDR2 sequences are MNHEY and SVGAGI. The CDR3 loop is CASSYLSGETEAFF. The CDR3, as DNA: TGTGCCAGCAGTTACCTGTCAGGGGAGACTGAAGCTTTCTTT.

The V and J genes are TRBV6-5 and TRBJ1-1, with D uncertain. Trimming cost V 5 bases and J 1 base, with 5 bases left between them. This CDR3 has 12 residues. Germline CDR1 and CDR2: MNHEY and SVGAGI. CDR3 DNA: TGTGCCAGCAGTCCCAGGAACACTGAAGCTTTCTTT. Protein sequence: CASSPRNTEAFF.

The gene calls are TRBV7-9 and TRBJ1-3, with 8 bases that match TRBD1. The V gene end was trimmed by 0 bases and the J gene end by 0 bases; junction bases not matched to a gene: 10. The CDR3 contains 19 residues. The germline V gene encodes CDR1 SEHNR and CDR2 FQNEAQ (reference sequence). CDR3 nucleotides: TGTGCCAGCAGCTTAGCTACAACCGGGACAGGCCTCTCTGGAAACACCATATATTTT. Its translation is CASSLATTGTGLSGNTIYF.

The J gene is TRBJ2-7, the V gene TRBV18; D unresolved. Germline CDR1 and CDR2: KGHSH and LQKENI. V lost 2 bases and J 4 bases, leaving 9 bases between the germline ends. The CDR3 covers 13 residues. The CDR3 sequence is CASSPKSLYEQYF. CDR3 sequence (DNA): TGTGCCAGCTCACCAAAATCACTGTACGAGCAGTACTTC.

This clone was found a few times. The chain has TRBV5-4 and TRBJ1-1; D might be TRBD1 (5 bases). The CDR3 loop spans 17 amino acids. V shed 3 bases and J shed 1 base, with 19 bases lying between them. Per germline, CDR1 SGHNT and CDR2 YYREEE (reference sequence). As DNA, the CDR3 is TGTGCCAGCAGCTCTAGGGGAGGGGCGGGGAGGAACACTGAAGCTTTCTTT. Its protein is CASSSRGGAGRNTEAFF.

V usage is TRBV18 and J usage is TRBJ1-4, with D maybe TRBD1 (5 bases). V was pared by 1 base and J by 6 bases, with 6 bases between. The CDR3 sequence is 13 residues long. CDR1 and CDR2 from the germline V gene are KGHSH and LQKENI. CDR3 DNA sequence: TGTGCCAGCTCACCACGCAGGGATGAAAAACTGTTTTTT. This gives the protein CASSPRRDEKLFF.

J is TRBJ1-2 and V is TRBV27, with a possible D match to TRBD1 (6 bases). The V and J ends lost 7 bases and 8 bases respectively, with 14 bases between them. CDR1 MNHEY and CDR2 SMNVEV come from the germline V gene (reference sequence). The CDR3 sequence is 12 residues long. CDR3 sequence (DNA): TGTGCCAGCAAGGGTGGGCAGGGGGGCTACACCTTC. It is translated as CASKGGQGGYTF.

The gene calls are TRBV10-3 and TRBJ2-2; 8 nucleotides align to TRBD1. This CDR3 is 16 amino acids long. V was clipped by 6 bases and J by 1 base; unmatched bases: 7. Germline lookup yields CDR1 ENHRY and CDR2 SYGVKD. CDR3 nucleotide sequence: TGTGCCATCAGCCCGACCGGGACAGGGAACACCGGGGAGCTGTTTTTT. Its translation is CAISPTGTGNTGELFF.

The chain has TRBV7-2 and TRBJ2-7, with D maybe TRBD1 (5 bases). The V gene lost 2 bases and the J gene lost 2 bases, with 16 bases spanning the gap. Germline loops: CDR1 SGHTA, CDR2 FQGNSA. The CDR3 extends over 16 amino acids. CDR3 DNA sequence: TGTGCCAGCAGCTTACTTCCGGCACAGGCACCCTACGAGCAGTACTTC. Protein sequence: CASSLLPAQAPYEQYF.